This TCR beta chain was recorded in a study of T cells in Graves' hyperthyroidism and ophthalmopathy. The CDR3 is 16 residues long. J gave up 10 bases and V 2 bases, and 7 bases lay outside the gene matches. Germline V CDR1 and CDR2: LGHDT, YNNKEL (reference sequence). Amplified TCR beta CDR3 regions derived from RNA transcripts. First-round RT-PCR targeting the TCR CDR3 was performed with the HTBI primer set. TCRdb reprocessed the multiplex PCR reads with MiXCR, giving one entry per CDR3 protein. The sample lists around 340,000 distinct CDR3 sequences; roughly a fifth were seen once. The sample holds many counts of this clonotype.

This TCR was recovered from a woman between 45 and 65 years old with Graves' hyperthyroidism. Sequences were obtained from blood. The chain is built from TRBV3-1 and TRBJ1-6, with 11 bases fitting TRBD1. This CDR3 reads CASSQMGQGVLSPLHF. CDR3 nucleotide sequence: TGTGCCAGCAGCCAAATGGGACAGGGGGTACTGTCACCCCTCCACTTT.